This entry lists 14 T cell receptor beta chains sequenced from one sample in a study of OX40 agonist ivuxolimab in advanced cancers. Profiled with immunoSEQ multiplex PCR; TCRdb holds only in-frame clones, not every one. Here the sample spans about 67,000 clones, around 80% being singletons. The input for sequencing was CD4+ or CD8+ T cells sorted from blood, taken in a trial of the OX40 agonist ivuxolimab. The receptors here all came from an adult with an advanced solid tumor such as melanoma, head and neck, liver or kidney cancer.

Comments on this clone: Other nucleotide sequences in the sample specify the same CDR3. The genes are TRBV5-1 and TRBJ2-3; 7 bases match TRBD1. From germline, CDR1 is SGHRS and CDR2 YFSETQ. Unmatched junction bases numbered 5, after V lost 4 bases and J lost 0 bases. The CDR3 covers 15 residues. CDR3 protein: CASSLRGSSTDTQYF. DNA for the CDR3: TGCGCCAGCAGCCTCAGGGGGTCTAGCACAGATACGCAGTATTTT.

The V and J genes are TRBV19 and TRBJ2-4, with D unresolved. V gave up 8 bases and J gave up 2 bases, with 13 bases separating them. The CDR3 sequence is 14 residues long. CDR1 and CDR2 from the germline V gene are LNHDA and SQIVND (reference sequence). The CDR3 is CASPSLGSKNIQYF. The DNA of the CDR3 is TGTGCCAGTCCCTCCCTAGGGTCCAAAAACATTCAGTACTTC.

The CDR3 nucleotides read TGTGCCAGCAGTGAGGACAGGGGGCTCGGAGGCTACACCTTC. Its protein is CASSEDRGLGGYTF. The V gene is TRBV6-4, the J gene TRBJ1-2; 11 nucleotides match TRBD1. J gave up 8 bases and V 3 bases, and 5 bases lay outside the gene matches. The CDR3 runs 14 residues. Germline V gene lookup returns CDR1 MRHNA and CDR2 SNTAGT.

This clone was counted a single time. The CDR3: CASSLRLAGVFNEQFF. Here the CDR3 DNA reads TGTGCCAGCAGCTTAAGGCTAGCGGGAGTTTTCAATGAGCAGTTCTTC. J is TRBJ2-1 and V is TRBV7-2; 10 bases align to TRBD2. The CDR3 totals 16 residues. The germline V gene encodes CDR1 SGHTA and CDR2 FQGNSA. V was clipped by 2 bases and J by 6 bases; unmatched bases: 7.

J is TRBJ2-1 and V is TRBV1; TRBD2, the table's D call, was not compared with the DNA. TRBV1 has pseudogene status. The CDR3 contains 16 residues. CDR3 amino acids: CTSSRGGLAGKNEQFF. CDR3 in DNA: TGCACCAGCAGCCGAGGTGGACTAGCGGGAAAGAATGAGCAGTTCTTC.

This clone was observed a single time. This chain joins TRBV4-2 and TRBJ1-4, with D unclear. Germline V CDR1 and CDR2: LGHNA, YNFKEQ. The CDR3 has 15 amino acids. Trimming removed 0 bases from V and 6 bases from J, with 11 bases in between. Here the CDR3 DNA reads TGTGCCAGCAGCCAAGAACTGGCTTTGGATGAAAAACTGTTTTTT. It codes for CASSQELALDEKLFF.

This clone has a single count. This chain joins TRBV6-4 and TRBJ2-2; TRBD2 aligns across 9 bases. Germline V lookup: CDR1 MRHNA, CDR2 SNTAGT. The V gene end was trimmed by 6 bases and the J gene end by 0 bases; junction bases not matched to a gene: 11. This CDR3 comprises 18 residues. The CDR3 loop is CASRLLAGRAPNTGELFF. For the CDR3, the DNA is TGTGCCAGCAGGCTCCTAGCGGGGAGAGCCCCGAACACCGGGGAGCTGTTTTTT.

There are a few counts of this clone. The chain couples TRBV27 to TRBJ1-2, with 7 nucleotides matching TRBD1. Germline-derived CDR1 and CDR2 are MNHEY and SMNVEV (reference sequence). The V and J ends lost 4 bases and 8 bases, in that order; junction bases with no gene match: 16. The CDR3 sequence is 16 residues long. For the CDR3, the DNA is TGTGCCAGCAGTTCTCTGATCCAGGACAGGCATTTAGGCTACACCTTC. Encoded protein: CASSSLIQDRHLGYTF.

The chain couples TRBV2 to TRBJ2-2, with 10 bases matching TRBD2. Germline V CDR1 and CDR2: SNHLY, FYNNEI. CDR3 length: 16 residues. J gave up 7 bases and V 2 bases, and 7 bases lay outside the gene matches. The DNA of the CDR3 is TGTGCCAGCAGTGAAATTAGCGGGAGGTCGATCGGGGAGCTGTTTTTT. Protein product: CASSEISGRSIGELFF.

This clone came up a few times. The gene calls are TRBV6-6 and TRBJ1-3; D is perhaps TRBD1 (5 bases). The V gene lost 6 bases and the J gene lost 0 bases, with 12 bases spanning the gap. Germline CDR1 reads MNHNY; CDR2 reads SVGAGI (reference sequence). This CDR3 is built from 15 residues. The CDR3 sequence: CASSKGRSSGNTIYF. DNA of the CDR3: TGTGCCAGCAGCAAGGGACGGTCCTCTGGAAACACCATATATTTT.

This clone was recorded a few times. The rearrangement links TRBV2 to TRBJ1-6, with 8 nucleotides matching TRBD1. The V gene's germline CDR1 is SNHLY and CDR2 FYNNEI. The junction had 4 bases not matched to a gene; V was cut back by 2 bases and J by 10 bases. The CDR3 loop spans 14 amino acids. The CDR3 loop is CASSELQGGSPLHF. The CDR3, as DNA: TGTGCCAGCAGTGAATTACAGGGGGGATCACCCCTCCACTTT.

This chain links TRBV5-1 with TRBJ2-3; D remains ambiguous. Trimming pared 2 bases from V and 2 bases from J, leaving 21 bases between. The germline V gene encodes CDR1 SGHRS and CDR2 YFSETQ. The CDR3 extends over 18 amino acids. The CDR3: CASSFLSVGRINTDTQYF. The DNA for the CDR3 is TGCGCCAGCAGCTTTCTATCCGTGGGTAGGATAAACACAGATACGCAGTATTTT.

This chain joins TRBV6-6 and TRBJ1-6, with a weak D call TRBD1 (6 bases). Germline V gene lookup returns CDR1 MNHNY and CDR2 SVGAGI (reference sequence). The length of the CDR3 is 14 residues. Trimming removed 5 bases at V and 6 bases at J, with 11 bases between. CDR3: CASSTGITNSPLHF. The CDR3 DNA follows: TGTGCCAGCAGTACAGGGATTACTAATTCACCCCTCCACTTT.

This chain joins TRBV2 and TRBJ1-1; D perhaps matches TRBD1 (5 bases). Germline loops: CDR1 SNHLY, CDR2 FYNNEI. V was trimmed by 6 bases and J by 11 bases, leaving 19 bases between them. There are 13 residues in the CDR3. Written as DNA, the CDR3 is TGTGCCAGCAGCCCCGCCCCCAGGGTGGGGGCTTTCTTT. Translated, it gives CASSPAPRVGAFF.